This TCR beta chain was found in a study of shared clonotypes between healthy human individuals. For the study at large: The study enrolled a couple of women and a few men aged 18 to 49.

Per the authors' pipeline: Without quality scores, immunoSEQ junctional reads could not be filtered like full-length reads. Assay: immunoSEQ multiplex PCR; the TCRdb copy retains only in-frame clones and omits some. V and J calls and clone size are copied from that table; D and trimming were computed from the DNA. The sample shows about 480,000 clones, about 80% of them seen only once. Ten or more counts support this clone. No antigen is known for it. CDR1 is SGDLS and CDR2 is YYNGEE in the germline V gene. The ends lost 0 bases at V and 4 bases at J; junction bases unmatched: 4. This CDR3 has 16 residues. Points from the study as a whole: The sampled material consisted only of blood, and tissue repertoires are likely to differ. Owing to a small donor count, the genetic and exposure-history diversity represented was limited.

Sequences were obtained from PBMCs. This chain links TRBV9 with TRBJ2-1; the match to TRBD2 covers 10 bases. The receptor was isolated from a woman in her thirties or forties in good health. Some clones in this sample may be carry-over from other donors' samples. This CDR3 is CASSVVGTSDYNEQFF. The DNA for the CDR3 is TGTGCCAGCAGCGTAGTTGGGACTAGCGATTACAATGAGCAGTTCTTC. The whole variable domain, filled in from reference TRBV9 and TRBJ2-1, reads DSGVTQTPKHLITATGQRVTLRCSPRSGDLSVYWYQQSLDQGLQFLIQYYNGEERAKGNILERFSAQQFPDLHSELNLSSLELGDSALYFCASSVVGTSDYNEQFFGPGTRLTVL.